The next 5 T cell receptor beta chains were all read from a single sample in a study of blood T cells in healthy people across ages. Combining a sample-barcoded 5' primer with a J-beta primer mix, a second PCR ran for 7 to 11 cycles. TCRdb itself ran the 5' RACE reads through MiXCR, one entry per CDR3 protein. Of fewer than 750,000 distinct CDR3 sequences listed, 45% to 60% are singletons. Material for sequencing was blood. These receptors all come from a woman of 80 years or more in good health.

The rearrangement uses TRBV5-1 and TRBJ2-7; no firm D call. Trimming cost V 2 bases and J 3 bases, with 12 bases left between them. The CDR3 consists of 14 residues. CDR1 and CDR2 (germline): SGHRS, YFSETQ. CDR3 residues: CASSLHGADYEQYF. Written as DNA, the CDR3 is TGCGCCAGCAGCTTACACGGAGCCGACTACGAGCAGTACTTC.

Of note for this clonotype: The CDR3 carries no conserved terminal phenylalanine or tryptophan, so it likely arises from a read error. V usage is TRBV2 and J usage is TRBJ1-4; D perhaps matches TRBD1 (6 bases). The germline V gene encodes CDR1 SNHLY and CDR2 FYNNEI. This CDR3 spans 13 amino acids. V was cut by 8 bases and J by 7 bases, with 14 bases left in between. The CDR3 spells CASAEGVSEKLFY. The CDR3 DNA reads as TGTGCCAGCGCGGAGGGGGTTTCTGAAAAACTGTTTTAT.

This clonotype showed up many times. This rearrangement joins TRBV7-9 to TRBJ1-2; D unresolved. Between the trimmed V and J ends, which lost 5 bases and 3 bases, there was a span of 7 bases. The germline V gene encodes CDR1 SEHNR and CDR2 FQNEAQ (reference sequence). The CDR3 length is 12 residues. Written as DNA, the CDR3 is TGTGCCAGCAGCCAACTCTACTATGGCTACACCTTC. Translation: CASSQLYYGYTF.

V is TRBV2 and J is TRBJ1-5; D gene unclear. Per the germline V gene, CDR1 is SNHLY and CDR2 is FYNNEI. Trimming removed 2 bases from V and 1 base from J, with 9 bases in between. The CDR3 contains 15 residues. The CDR3 region has the DNA TGTGCCAGCAGTGAATTTGTTACAAGCAATCAGCCCCAGCATTTT. As protein: CASSEFVTSNQPQHF.

This clonotype was counted a few times. DNA of the CDR3: TGCAGTGCCGATAGCGGGATAGGAGAGACCCAGTACTTC. Encoded protein: CSADSGIGETQYF. The chain carries TRBV20-1 and TRBJ2-5; TRBD2 agrees at 8 bases. The CDR3 is 13 residues long. Germline CDR1 DFQATT, CDR2 SNEGSKA (reference sequence). Losses at the gene ends were 6 bases for V and 4 bases for J; bases not matched to a gene: 7.